The T cell receptor beta chain described here comes from a study of T cell repertoires in cytomegalovirus infection. The CDR3 has 16 amino acids. Germline CDR1 reads MNHEY; CDR2 reads SVGAGI. J was trimmed by 2 bases and V by 5 bases; bases with no gene match: 3. This clonotype was observed a handful of times. TCRdb reprocessed the reads via MiXCR and lists one record per CDR3 protein. The sample includes 200,000 to 250,000 distinct CDR3 sequences, 22% of them seen just once. The clonotype comes from a human donor in good health (CMV status not recorded). Some clones in this sample may be carry-over from other donors' samples. The sequencing input was CD8+ T cells from PBMCs. The chain joins TRBV6-5 to TRBJ2-1, with 13 bases identical to TRBD2. CDR3 residues: CASSGLAGVTYNEQFF. The CDR3 nucleotides are TGTGCCAGCAGTGGACTAGCGGGGGTGACCTACAATGAGCAGTTCTTC.